What follows are 23 T cell receptor beta chains derived from one specimen sequenced in a study of Graves' ophthalmopathy and Graves' hyperthyroidism. The TCR beta CDR3 regions underwent amplification from RNA transcripts. An opening RT-PCR round employed HTBI primers and preceded a second-round multiplex PCR. MiXCR, applied by TCRdb to the multiplex PCR reads, yields one record per CDR3 protein. This table holds under 350,000 distinct CDR3 sequences, roughly a sixth found once. The sequenced sample was peripheral blood. The receptors come from an adult man with Graves' ophthalmopathy.

V gene TRBV4-2 combines with J gene TRBJ2-5, with 7 bases matching TRBD1. CDR1 LGHNA and CDR2 YNFKEQ come from the germline V gene. V shed 0 bases, J shed 4 bases, and the junction held 8 bases outside the gene matches. The CDR3 is made up of 16 amino acids. The CDR3 spells CASSQEGQEQGETQYF. The CDR3 coding sequence is TGTGCCAGCAGCCAAGAAGGACAGGAGCAAGGAGAGACCCAGTACTTC.

The chain combines TRBV30 with TRBJ2-7, with TRBD1 matching over 7 bases. The CDR3 has 14 amino acids. Trimming cost V 0 bases and J 2 bases; bases outside gene matches: 4. Germline CDR1 reads GTSNPN; CDR2 reads SVGIG (reference sequence). The CDR3 DNA follows: TGTGCCTGGAGTGTCAGGGGGTACCCCTACGAGCAGTACTTC. This sequence encodes CAWSVRGYPYEQYF. Using reference TRBV30 and TRBJ2-7 for the parts outside the CDR3, the full variable domain is SQTIHQWPATLVQPVGSPLSLECTVEGTSNPNLYWYRQAAGRGLQLLFYSVGIGQISSEVPQNLSASRPQDRQFILSSKKLLLSDSGFYLCAWSVRGYPYEQYFGPGTRLTVT.

This clonotype was observed at least ten times. This chain joins TRBV29-1 and TRBJ2-5; D remains unclear. CDR3 length equals 12 residues. Looked up from germline, CDR1 is SQVTM and CDR2 is ANQGSEA. With 4 bases removed from V and 1 base from J, the gap between germline ends came to 7 bases. CDR3 region: CSVGAVQETQYF. CDR3 nucleotide sequence: TGCAGCGTTGGGGCAGTCCAAGAGACCCAGTACTTC.

This clonotype was seen at least ten times. This chain links TRBV11-2 with TRBJ2-7; 10 bases fit TRBD2. There are 15 residues in the CDR3. J was trimmed by 5 bases and V by 3 bases; bases with no gene match: 7. The germline V gene has CDR1 SGHAT and CDR2 FQNNGV. CDR3 coding DNA: TGTGCCAGCAGCTTTCGGGGCCTAGCGGGAGACGAGCAGTACTTC. Its protein is CASSFRGLAGDEQYF.

This clonotype has a count of ten or more. The gene calls are TRBV13 and TRBJ2-5, with unresolved D. V lost 2 bases, J lost 1 base, and 8 bases lay in between. Germline CDR1 reads PRHDT; CDR2 reads FYEKMQ (reference sequence). The CDR3 length is 14 residues. The CDR3 nucleotides read TGTGCCAGCAGCTTAAGGTACAGCCAAGAGACCCAGTACTTC. This gives the protein CASSLRYSQETQYF.

There are many counts of this clonotype. V gene TRBV2 combines with J gene TRBJ1-5, with D tentatively TRBD1 (6 bases). CDR3 length equals 14 residues. Germline CDR1 SNHLY, CDR2 FYNNEI. V lost 6 bases and J 1 base, leaving 10 bases between the germline ends. The chain's CDR3 is CASSETGSNQPQHF. In DNA, the CDR3 is TGTGCCAGCAGCGAGACAGGAAGCAATCAGCCCCAGCATTTT.

This clonotype was recorded many times. CDR3 in DNA: TGTGCCAGCAGTTCGAGACAGGGGGGCTATGGCTACACCTTC. This gives the protein CASSSRQGGYGYTF. The rearrangement uses TRBV27 and TRBJ1-2; TRBD1 matches at 9 bases. Trimming cost V 4 bases and J 4 bases; bases outside gene matches: 4. Germline V gives CDR1 MNHEY, CDR2 SMNVEV (reference sequence). The CDR3 contains 14 residues.

This clonotype was detected many times. The CDR3 region has the DNA TGTGCCAGCAGTTATGGGGGGAGAGGGTTCGATGGCTACACCTTC. It yields the protein CASSYGGRGFDGYTF. V is TRBV6-5 and J is TRBJ1-2; weak D call: TRBD1 (5 bases). Trimming took off 3 bases at V and 6 bases at J, with 17 bases between the two ends. CDR1 is MNHEY, CDR2 SVGAGI, per germline. This CDR3 spans 15 amino acids.

The chain has TRBV28 and TRBJ2-5; 9 nucleotides agree with TRBD1. After removal of 3 bases from V and 6 bases from J, the junction contained 8 bases not matched to a gene. Germline assignment: CDR1 MDHEN and CDR2 SYDVKM. The CDR3 is 15 amino acids. CDR3 sequence reads: CASSLVTGTGKTQYF. The CDR3 nucleotides read TGTGCCAGCAGTTTGGTGACCGGGACAGGGAAGACCCAGTACTTC.

The chain links TRBV12-3 or TRBV12-4 to TRBJ1-1; maybe TRBD1 (6 bases). The V end was cut by 6 bases, the J end by 6 bases, with 11 bases between. This CDR3 is built from 12 residues. The CDR3 DNA reads TGTGCCAGCAGCCCGGGGACACCTGAAGCTTTCTTT. This codes for CASSPGTPEAFF.

J is TRBJ1-5 and V is TRBV20-1, with 10 bases lining up with TRBD1. V dropped 3 bases and J dropped 6; count of bases not matched to a gene: 5. There are 14 residues in the CDR3. Germline V gene sequence: CDR1 DFQATT, CDR2 SNEGSKA (reference sequence). In nucleotides, the CDR3 is TGCAGTGCTAGGGACAGGGGGGACAGTCAGCCCCAGCATTTT. Translated: CSARDRGDSQPQHF.

This clonotype was counted ten times or more. This rearrangement joins TRBV6-2 or TRBV6-3 to TRBJ2-4, with 13 bases matching TRBD2. From germline, CDR1 is MNHEY and CDR2 SVGEGT. The CDR3 is 16 residues long. V dropped 5 bases and J dropped 6; count of bases not matched to a gene: 7. The CDR3: CASSTGTSGDRNIQYF. DNA for the CDR3: TGTGCCAGCAGTACCGGGACTAGCGGGGATAGAAACATTCAGTACTTC.

This clonotype was recorded at least ten times. V gene TRBV2 combines with J gene TRBJ1-4, with 7 bases fitting TRBD1. Trimming cost V 5 bases and J 4 bases; bases outside gene matches: 1. From germline, CDR1 is SNHLY and CDR2 FYNNEI. This CDR3 is built from 13 residues. Here the CDR3 DNA reads TGTGCCAGCAGTAGACAGGGTAATGAAAAACTGTTTTTT. It codes for CASSRQGNEKLFF.

This clonotype was counted many times. The chain recombines TRBV20-1 with TRBJ2-5, with D perhaps being TRBD1 or TRBD2 (6 bases each). CDR3 length equals 14 residues. V dropped 6 bases and J dropped 2 bases, with 16 bases sitting between them. Per the germline V gene, CDR1 is DFQATT and CDR2 is SNEGSKA (reference sequence). Here the CDR3 DNA reads TGCAGTGCCGCCGGTGGGGGGCAGCAAGAGACCCAGTACTTC. Amino acids: CSAAGGGQQETQYF.

This clonotype appeared many times. The chain employs TRBV6-1 and TRBJ2-2; 8 bases agree with TRBD2. V was clipped by 6 bases and J by 4 bases; unmatched bases: 7. Per germline, CDR1 MNHNS and CDR2 SASEGT. The CDR3 covers 15 residues. The CDR3 is CASRPGLGGTGELFF. The CDR3 DNA is TGTGCCAGCAGGCCGGGACTAGGGGGCACCGGGGAGCTGTTTTTT.

This clonotype was recorded many times. This rearrangement joins TRBV9 to TRBJ1-1; 7 nucleotides line up with TRBD1. The CDR3 runs 17 residues. J lost 1 base, V lost 3 bases, and 12 bases had no gene match. Germline V gene lookup returns CDR1 SGDLS and CDR2 YYNGEE. CDR3 loop: CASSETDRPIPNTEAFF. As DNA, the CDR3 is TGTGCCAGCAGCGAAACGGACAGGCCCATTCCGAACACTGAAGCTTTCTTT.

This clonotype was recorded many times. This chain connects TRBV12-3 or TRBV12-4 to TRBJ2-2; D unresolved. V was cut by 7 bases and J by 6 bases, with 15 bases left in between. This CDR3 is built from 14 residues. The chain's CDR3 is CASTPSPLAGELFF. CDR3 in DNA: TGTGCCAGCACCCCGTCCCCTCTCGCCGGGGAGCTGTTTTTT.

This clonotype has at least ten counts. V and J are TRBV12-3 or TRBV12-4 and TRBJ1-1, with D uncertain. The ends were cut back, 9 bases at V and 4 bases at J, with 15 bases in the middle. The CDR3 sequence is 13 residues long. The CDR3 DNA reads TGTGCCAGTATTCGGGCGCGGGGCACTGAAGCTTTCTTT. Its protein is CASIRARGTEAFF.

This chain uses TRBV19 with TRBJ1-2; D may be TRBD1 (6 bases). The CDR3 extends over 10 amino acids. V lost 10 bases and J 6 bases, leaving 9 bases between the germline ends. Germline V lookup: CDR1 LNHDA, CDR2 SQIVND (reference sequence). The CDR3 loop is CAKRTDGYTF. CDR3 coding DNA: TGTGCCAAACGGACAGATGGCTACACCTTC.

Details on this clonotype: A single base separates this from a much larger clone, so it may be a read error. The limits of the CDR3 on the DNA are not certain, so only TCRdb's listed CDR3 is given. The chain joins TRBV7-4 to TRBJ1-1; the table's D gene call, TRBD1, was not cross checked with the DNA. Termini included, the CDR3 measures 16 amino acids. CDR1 SGHVT and CDR2 SQSDAQ come from the germline V gene. This chain's CDR3 is CASSLGQVARGTEASF.

Ten or more counts support this clonotype. The chain employs TRBV18 and TRBJ2-5; D possibly corresponds to TRBD2 (6 bases). Germline CDR1 KGHSH, CDR2 LQKENI. V was trimmed by 3 bases and J by 7 bases, leaving 15 bases between them. The CDR3 is 14 amino acids. The CDR3 loop reads CASSPNELGGTQYF. The CDR3 DNA reads as TGTGCCAGCTCACCGAACGAATTGGGAGGGACCCAGTACTTC.

This clonotype was recorded many times. This chain joins TRBV20-1 and TRBJ2-5, with unresolved D. The CDR3 has 15 residues. Germline CDR1 and CDR2: DFQATT and SNEGSKA (reference sequence). Trimming took off 4 bases at V and 4 bases at J, with 19 bases between the two ends. CDR3 in amino acids: CSATLTAYVGETQYF. In DNA form, the CDR3 reads TGCAGTGCTACGCTCACAGCCTATGTAGGAGAGACCCAGTACTTC.

This clonotype was observed many times. The chain employs TRBV7-3 and TRBJ1-1; no reliable D call. Trimming left V 3 bases short and J 1 base short, with 9 bases between. The length of the CDR3 is 14 residues. Germline CDR1 SGHTA, CDR2 FQGTGA. The CDR3 loop reads CASSLEFGNTEAFF. CDR3 DNA sequence: TGTGCCAGCAGCTTGGAGTTTGGGAACACTGAAGCTTTCTTT.